Below, 8 T cell receptor beta chains from the same sample are listed, as sequenced in a study of blood T cell repertoires in COVID-19. Profiled with immunoSEQ multiplex PCR; TCRdb holds only in-frame clones, not every one. The profile covers 25,000 to 30,000 clones, with more than 75% appearing a single time and under 50% taken by the ten largest. The sequenced sample was peripheral blood. The receptor source for this set is a woman in her 70s with acute or convalescent COVID-19.

This clone was counted a few times. This chain connects TRBV9 to TRBJ1-3; D unclear. Looked up from germline, CDR1 is SGDLS and CDR2 is YYNGEE. The germline V and J ends were trimmed by 3 bases and 0 bases, with 10 bases remaining between them. The CDR3 is 15 residues long. The DNA for the CDR3 is TGTGCCAGCAGCGAAGCCCCCCACTCTGGAAACACCATATATTTT. Its protein product is CASSEAPHSGNTIYF.

The chain couples TRBV6-2 or TRBV6-3 to TRBJ2-6; D is unclear. CDR1 MNHEY and CDR2 SVGEGT come from the germline V gene. The CDR3 is 15 residues long. V was pared by 6 bases and J by 1 base, with 10 bases between. CDR3 loop: CASSLTESGANVLTF. The CDR3 region has the DNA TGTGCCAGCAGCCTCACAGAGTCTGGGGCCAACGTCCTGACTTTC.

V and J are TRBV10-3 and TRBJ2-2, with a tentative D call TRBD1 (6 bases). Trimming removed 3 bases from V and 4 bases from J, with 15 bases in between. The CDR3 runs to 16 residues. Looked up from germline, CDR1 is ENHRY and CDR2 is SYGVKD. The CDR3 DNA sequence: TGTGCCATCAGTGAAAGTCAGGGGATAGGCACCGGGGAGCTGTTTTTT. This translates into CAISESQGIGTGELFF.

This clone was found once. The chain is built from TRBV6-1 and TRBJ2-7, with a possible D match to TRBD2 (5 bases). The germline CDR1 and CDR2 sequences are MNHNS and SASEGT. This CDR3 contains 13 residues. The germline V and J ends were trimmed by 3 bases and 0 bases, with 6 bases remaining between them. CDR3 sequence (DNA): TGTGCCAGCAGTGAGACTATCTCCTACGAGCAGTACTTC. It translates to CASSETISYEQYF.

The CDR3 DNA sequence: TGTGCCAGCAGCTTGGACAGGTGGAACACTGAAGCTTTCTTT. It encodes CASSLDRWNTEAFF. The J gene is TRBJ1-1, the V gene TRBV5-6, with a weak D call TRBD1 (5 bases). This CDR3 is built from 14 residues. Germline CDR1 SGHDT, CDR2 YYEEEE. Trimming shortened V by 0 bases and J by 1 base, and 7 bases separated the two germline ends. Using reference TRBV5-6 and TRBJ1-1 for the parts outside the CDR3, the full variable domain is DAGVTQSPTHLIKTRGQQVTLRCSPKSGHDTVSWYQQALGQGPQFIFQYYEEEERQRGNFPDRFSGHQFPNYSSELNVNALLLGDSALYLCASSLDRWNTEAFFGQGTRLTVV.

The chain carries TRBV6-1 and TRBJ2-7; TRBD2 agrees at 7 bases. J was trimmed by 3 bases and V by 3 bases; bases with no gene match: 8. Germline loops: CDR1 MNHNS, CDR2 SASEGT. CDR3 length equals 15 residues. The CDR3 DNA reads as TGTGCCAGCAGTGAGGCTAGCGGAGGACTCTACGAGCAGTACTTC. This translates into CASSEASGGLYEQYF.

The V call is TRBV7-9, the J call TRBJ2-7, with D perhaps matching TRBD2 (5 bases). V lost 1 base and J 3 bases, leaving 10 bases between the germline ends. Per the germline V gene, CDR1 is SEHNR and CDR2 is FQNEAQ (reference sequence). CDR3 length: 14 residues. The CDR3 DNA reads as TGTGCCAGCAGCTTAGATCGGGGTATCTACGAGCAGTACTTC. Translating gives CASSLDRGIYEQYF.

The chain joins TRBV28 to TRBJ1-1; D ambiguous. Trimming cost V 7 bases and J 5 bases, with 11 bases left between them. The germline V gene encodes CDR1 MDHEN and CDR2 SYDVKM. The CDR3 is 12 amino acids. The CDR3 bases are TGTGCCAGCACCACTAGGAAAACTGAAGCTTTCTTT. This codes for CASTTRKTEAFF. The entire variable domain, with the rest obtained from reference TRBV28 and TRBJ1-1, is as follows: DVKVTQSSRYLVKRTGEKVFLECVQDMDHENMFWYRQDPGLGLRLIYFSYDVKMKEKGDIPEGYSVSREKKERFSLILESASTNQTSMYLCASTTRKTEAFFGQGTRLTVV.